This TCR beta chain was sequenced in a study of graft-versus-host responses after intestinal transplantation. Graft specimens yielded both intraepithelial and lamina propria lymphocytes. The germline gives CDR1 SEHNR, CDR2 FQNEAQ (reference sequence). With 1 base clipped from V and 0 bases from J, the junction kept 8 bases outside the gene matches. The CDR3 covers 17 residues. TCRdb's copy holds only in-frame clones and misses some; the assay was immunoSEQ multiplex PCR. The data contain 11,000 to 15,000 clones, 70% to 85% of them seen just once; the ten biggest clones take up 3.9%. Sample: ileum tissue, taken just over 26 days after intestinal transplant. This chain joins TRBV7-9 and TRBJ1-2; TRBD1 matches at 7 bases. The source is a human patient who received an intestinal transplant, so some T cells may come from the graft donor. CDR3 nucleotides: TGTGCCAGCAGCTTAGGAACAGGGGCGATCGCTAACTATGGCTACACCTTC. It yields the protein CASSLGTGAIANYGYTF. The full variable domain, with the rest looked up from reference TRBV7-9 and TRBJ1-2, is DTGVSQNPRHKITKRGQNVTFRCDPISEHNRLYWYRQTLGQGPEFLTYFQNEAQLEKSRLLSDRFSAERPKGSFSTLEIQRTEQGDSAMYLCASSLGTGAIANYGYTFGSGTRLTVV.